This paragraph covers one T cell receptor (beta chain) sequence. Its antigen is still unknown. The V gene's germline CDR1 is SQVTM and CDR2 ANQGSEA. The CDR3 covers 15 residues. The V gene end was trimmed by 4 bases and the J gene end by 3 bases; junction bases not matched to a gene: 5. TCRdb reprocessed the RT-PCR reads via MiXCR and lists one record per CDR3 protein. The sample consists of about 530,000 distinct CDR3 sequences, roughly 10% of them appearing once. The sample is drawn from a study of response to subunit inactivated influenza vaccine. The study, taken as a whole, reports: It was suggested by the authors that few new T cells are recruited by each seasonal influenza vaccination.

The material was PBMCs from blood, obtained on the day of vaccination. The chain carries TRBV29-1 and TRBJ2-6, with TRBD2 matching 8 bases. The sequence was obtained from a man aged 50-60 years who received an inactivated influenza vaccine. CDR3: CSVAGGGFGANVLTF. The CDR3 coding sequence is TGCAGCGTTGCCGGGGGGGGTTTTGGGGCCAACGTCCTGACTTTC.